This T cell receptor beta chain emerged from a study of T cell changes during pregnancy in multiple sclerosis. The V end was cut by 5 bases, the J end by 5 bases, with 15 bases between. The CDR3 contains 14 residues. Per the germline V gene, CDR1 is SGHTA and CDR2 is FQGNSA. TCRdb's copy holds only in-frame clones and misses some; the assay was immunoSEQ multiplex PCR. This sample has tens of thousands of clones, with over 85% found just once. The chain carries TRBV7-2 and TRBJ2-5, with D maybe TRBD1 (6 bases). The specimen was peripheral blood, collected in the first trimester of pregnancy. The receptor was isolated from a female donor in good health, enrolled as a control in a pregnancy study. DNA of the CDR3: TGTGCCAGCAGCCCGCGGACAGCCGGGGAGACCCAGTACTTC. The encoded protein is CASSPRTAGETQYF. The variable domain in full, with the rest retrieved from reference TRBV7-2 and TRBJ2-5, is GAGVSQSPSNKVTEKGKDVELRCDPISGHTALYWYRQSLGQGLEFLIYFQGNSAPDKSGLPSDRFSAERTGGSVSTLTIQRTQQEDSAVYLCASSPRTAGETQYFGPGTRLLVL.